The 28 T cell receptor beta chains below were found in one sample sequenced in a study of shared clonotypes between healthy human individuals (dated by TCRdb to 2018 to 2021). The library was made by the immunoSEQ multiplex PCR assay. Drawn from immuneACCESS, this table holds only the in-frame rearrangements with V and J called that TCRdb kept. Clones are partly lost; checked studies trace under half to an unresolved V gene and leave the rest unexplained. Across this sample there are about 490,000 clones, with roughly four fifths seen only once. In total, the top ten clones hold around 13% of the sample. The sequenced sample consisted of PBMCs. The receptors stem from a woman aged 35 to 49 in good health. Some clones in this sample may be carry-over from other donors' samples.

This chain joins TRBV6-5 and TRBJ2-5; 9 bases are shared with TRBD2. Germline CDR1 and CDR2: MNHEY and SVGAGI. CDR3 length equals 16 residues. V shed 0 bases and J 1 base; nucleotides not matched to a gene: 3. The DNA for the CDR3 is TGTGCCAGCAGTTACTCGTTTAGCGGGAGCCAAGAGACCCAGTACTTC. It specifies CASSYSFSGSQETQYF.

This sequence joins TRBV5-1 and TRBJ2-1, with a weak D call TRBD2 (6 bases). Per the germline V gene, CDR1 is SGHRS and CDR2 is YFSETQ. The V gene lost 4 bases and the J gene lost 9 bases, with 14 bases spanning the gap. CDR3 length: 13 amino acids. The DNA for the CDR3 is TGCGCCAGCAGCGCGGGACCCGGGGGTGAGCAGTTCTTC. Amino acids: CASSAGPGGEQFF.

V gene TRBV6-1 combines with J gene TRBJ1-4; no reliable D call. Germline CDR1 and CDR2: MNHNS and SASEGT. V lost 2 bases and J lost 0, with 4 bases in between. The CDR3 is 14 residues long. CDR3 in amino acids: CASSEHPTNEKLFF. The CDR3 nucleotides read TGTGCCAGCAGTGAACACCCAACTAATGAAAAACTGTTTTTT.

The gene calls are TRBV11-2 and TRBJ2-5; 10 bases match TRBD2. The CDR3 has 15 residues. From germline, CDR1 is SGHAT and CDR2 FQNNGV. V dropped 1 base and J dropped 5; count of bases not matched to a gene: 4. The CDR3 DNA follows: TGTGCCAGCAGCTTAGGAGCGGGAGGGCCGGAGACCCAGTACTTC. It is translated as CASSLGAGGPETQYF.

The chain uses TRBV11-3 and TRBJ2-5, with D possibly TRBD2 on 5 matching bases. CDR1 is SGHNT, CDR2 YENEEA, per germline. This CDR3 has 14 residues. The ends were cut back, 0 bases at V and 4 bases at J, with 9 bases in the middle. The DNA for the CDR3 is TGTGCCAGCAGCTTAGATAGCGTTACAGAGACCCAGTACTTC. Translation gives CASSLDSVTETQYF.

The CDR3 DNA follows: TGTGCCAGCAGCCAAGATACAGCCCAAAATTCACCCCTCCACTTT. It codes for CASSQDTAQNSPLHF. The chain carries TRBV4-2 and TRBJ1-6; D is undetermined. This CDR3 has 15 residues. V was shortened by 0 bases and J by 7 bases, with 10 bases between the two germline ends. Germline CDR1 is LGHNA and CDR2 is YNFKEQ.

The table lists this clone with a count of one. The V call is TRBV19, the J call TRBJ1-2; TRBD1 is a possible D gene (5 bases). Looked up from germline, CDR1 is LNHDA and CDR2 is SQIVND (reference sequence). V lost 7 bases to trimming and J lost 5 bases, with 20 bases between them. The CDR3 consists of 15 residues. CDR3: CASIRSGADGYGYTF. The DNA of the CDR3 is TGTGCCAGTATTAGATCCGGGGCCGACGGTTATGGCTACACCTTC.

This clone was recorded at least ten times. The V call is TRBV5-1, the J call TRBJ2-2, with 12 positions matching TRBD2. The CDR3 consists of 16 residues. V gave up 0 bases and J gave up 4 bases; unmatched junction bases: 1. Germline values: CDR1 SGHRS, CDR2 YFSETQ. DNA for the CDR3: TGCGCCAGCAGCTTGGCTAGCGGGAGGGCCACCGGGGAGCTGTTTTTT. The encoded protein is CASSLASGRATGELFF.

The gene calls are TRBV5-1 and TRBJ2-1, with 7 positions matching TRBD1. With V trimmed by 0 bases and J by 14 bases, 8 bases remained unmatched. Per the germline V gene, CDR1 is SGHRS and CDR2 is YFSETQ. The CDR3 sequence is 13 residues long. The CDR3 sequence: CASSLGQGLTEFF. The CDR3 DNA reads as TGCGCCAGCAGCTTGGGACAGGGCCTCACAGAGTTCTTC.

The chain recombines TRBV7-9 with TRBJ2-7, with 7 bases identical to TRBD2. The CDR3 extends over 14 amino acids. Germline V lookup: CDR1 SEHNR, CDR2 FQNEAQ (reference sequence). The V segment lost 6 bases and the J segment 0 bases; nucleotides outside the gene matches: 5. This CDR3 reads CASSSRDYSYEQYF. The CDR3 DNA follows: TGTGCCAGCAGTTCTCGGGACTACTCCTACGAGCAGTACTTC.

The rearrangement links TRBV7-3 to TRBJ2-3; 10 bases are shared with TRBD1. Trimming removed 4 bases from V and 5 bases from J; junction bases left unmatched: 9. Germline CDR1 reads SGHTA; CDR2 reads FQGTGA. The CDR3 contains 16 residues. The CDR3 reads CASSWTGTGVGDTQYF. In DNA form, the CDR3 reads TGTGCCAGCAGCTGGACCGGGACAGGGGTTGGAGATACGCAGTATTTT.

The chain is built from TRBV19 and TRBJ2-7; TRBD1 or TRBD2 may be the D gene (5 bases each). Germline V lookup: CDR1 LNHDA, CDR2 SQIVND (reference sequence). This CDR3 is 15 amino acids long. V was cut by 6 bases and J by 3 bases, with 18 bases left in between. The CDR3 sequence is CASRPGTPASYEQYF. Written as DNA, the CDR3 is TGTGCCAGTAGGCCCGGGACGCCGGCGAGCTACGAGCAGTACTTC.

On this clone itself: This sample includes further DNA sequences coding for the same CDR3. This chain connects TRBV27 to TRBJ2-7; 12 bases align to TRBD2. Losses at the gene ends were 5 bases for V and 6 bases for J; bases not matched to a gene: 5. Per the germline V gene, CDR1 is MNHEY and CDR2 is SMNVEV (reference sequence). The CDR3 runs 14 residues. CDR3: CASSRLAGVGEQYF. The CDR3, as DNA: TGTGCCAGCAGTAGACTAGCGGGAGTCGGCGAGCAGTACTTC.

The V call is TRBV6-5, the J call TRBJ1-1; TRBD1 matches 7 bases. The germline V gene encodes CDR1 MNHEY and CDR2 SVGAGI. This CDR3 spans 13 amino acids. V lost 6 bases to trimming and J lost 6 bases; unmatched junction nucleotides: 7. In DNA, the CDR3 is TGTGCCAGCAGGCGGGACAGCCAATCTGAAGCTTTCTTT. Amino acid sequence: CASRRDSQSEAFF.

This clone was counted ten times or more. The gene calls are TRBV2 and TRBJ2-1, with TRBD2 matching 8 bases. Unmatched junction bases numbered 5, after V lost 3 bases and J lost 4 bases. The CDR3 length is 15 residues. Per germline, CDR1 SNHLY and CDR2 FYNNEI. The CDR3 DNA reads TGTGCCAGCAGTGAGAGCGGGAGCAGTTACAATGAGCAGTTCTTC. Its protein is CASSESGSSYNEQFF.

The chain has TRBV14 and TRBJ2-1; 7 bases fit TRBD2. V shed 4 bases and J 16 bases; nucleotides not matched to a gene: 22. The CDR3 consists of 16 residues. Germline CDR1 and CDR2: SGHDN and FVKESK. Here the CDR3 DNA reads TGTGCCAGCAGCCTTGTAGGGCTAGCGGCCGAGAACGTGGCATTCTTC. It codes for CASSLVGLAAENVAFF.

This clone was seen a single time. The chain is built from TRBV10-3 and TRBJ1-3; D gene unclear. Trimming removed 6 bases from V and 1 base from J, with 10 bases in between. CDR1 and CDR2 from the germline V gene are ENHRY and SYGVKD. This CDR3 comprises 14 residues. The CDR3 DNA reads as TGTGCCATCAGCTCGCTGGGGTCTGGAAACACCATATATTTT. Translated: CAISSLGSGNTIYF.

The chain joins TRBV2 to TRBJ1-2; tentative D call: TRBD1 (5 bases). The CDR3 runs to 15 residues. The V end was cut by 6 bases, the J end by 3 bases, with 17 bases between. Germline V gene data show CDR1 as SNHLY and CDR2 as FYNNEI. CDR3 in DNA: TGTGCCAGCAGCCAACAGGATCCCTCATACTATGGCTACACCTTC. This sequence encodes CASSQQDPSYYGYTF.

J is TRBJ1-1 and V is TRBV4-1; 7 nucleotides line up with TRBD1. Trimming cost V 5 bases and J 3 bases; bases outside gene matches: 9. The germline V gene encodes CDR1 MGHRA and CDR2 YSYEKL. The CDR3 length is 15 residues. The CDR3 loop is CASSYNRGWDTEAFF. The CDR3 region has the DNA TGCGCCAGCAGCTACAACAGGGGTTGGGACACTGAAGCTTTCTTT.

This clone was counted many times. Different DNA sequences within this sample yield the same CDR3. The chain is built from TRBV7-2 and TRBJ2-7; 9 bases are shared with TRBD2. CDR1 and CDR2 from the germline V gene are SGHTA and FQGNSA. V lost 1 base, J lost 6 bases, and 7 bases stayed unmatched. CDR3 length: 15 residues. CDR3 bases: TGTGCCAGCAGCTTAGTTTTAGCGGGAGCTCGCGAGCAGTACTTC. This gives the protein CASSLVLAGAREQYF.

In its sample, this clone was seen many times. This chain links TRBV30 with TRBJ2-5, with TRBD2 as a possible D gene (6 bases). Germline V CDR1 and CDR2: GTSNPN, SVGIG (reference sequence). Deletions cut 4 bases from V and 8 bases from J, with 29 bases between. The CDR3 totals 17 residues. CDR3 nucleotide sequence: TGTGCCTGGATCCCCAGAACCAGGACTACAGCCAAGAGAACCCAGTACTTC. Protein product: CAWIPRTRTTAKRTQYF. Full variable domain (remainder filled in from reference TRBV30 and TRBJ2-5): SQTIHQWPATLVQPVGSPLSLECTVEGTSNPNLYWYRQAAGRGLQLLFYSVGIGQISSEVPQNLSASRPQDRQFILSSKKLLLSDSGFYLCAWIPRTRTTAKRTQYFGPGTRLLVL.

The chain carries TRBV6-1 and TRBJ2-2, with TRBD2 matching over 7 bases. The CDR3 is 13 residues long. With V trimmed by 7 bases and J by 5 bases, 4 bases remained unmatched. The germline V gene encodes CDR1 MNHNS and CDR2 SASEGT. The CDR3: CASNSGITGELFF. The CDR3 region has the DNA TGTGCCAGCAACAGCGGGATTACCGGGGAGCTGTTTTTT.

The V and J genes are TRBV29-1 and TRBJ2-2; 8 nucleotides line up with TRBD1. This CDR3 comprises 13 residues. Germline V lookup: CDR1 SQVTM, CDR2 ANQGSEA. J gave up 1 base and V 7 bases, and 2 bases lay outside the gene matches. The CDR3 loop reads CSADRGNTGELFF. Here the CDR3 DNA reads TGCAGCGCCGACAGGGGGAACACCGGGGAGCTGTTTTTT.

As to this clone: A read error is the likely source, as a far larger clone sits one nucleotide away. This chain uses TRBV28 with TRBJ2-3; no firm D call. The CDR3 is 15 residues long. The germline gives CDR1 MDHEN, CDR2 SYDVKM. The ends were cut back, 3 bases at V and 6 bases at J, with 16 bases in the middle. CDR3 loop: CASSFTAQVRDTQYF. CDR3 DNA sequence: TGTGCCAGCAGTTTTACGGCCCAAGTCCGCGATACGCAGTATTTT.

The gene calls are TRBV10-2 and TRBJ1-1; D remains ambiguous. The CDR3 has 11 residues. V was trimmed by 7 bases and J by 5 bases, leaving 8 bases between them. Germline V gene lookup returns CDR1 WSHSY and CDR2 SAAADI. In DNA, the CDR3 is TGCGCCAGCAAGGAGGAGACTGAAGCTTTCTTT. Its translation: CASKEETEAFF.

The J gene is TRBJ2-2, the V gene TRBV11-2; 7 positions match TRBD2. The V gene's germline CDR1 is SGHAT and CDR2 FQNNGV. Trimming cost V 5 bases and J 0 bases; bases outside gene matches: 6. The CDR3 is 16 residues long. The CDR3 spells CASSPWAGANTGELFF. For the CDR3, the DNA is TGTGCCAGCAGCCCATGGGCGGGGGCGAACACCGGGGAGCTGTTTTTT.

The rearrangement joins TRBV11-2 to TRBJ2-1; TRBD2 might be the D (6 bases). Looked up from germline, CDR1 is SGHAT and CDR2 is FQNNGV. V lost 0 bases and J lost 10, with 16 bases in between. This CDR3 comprises 15 residues. This CDR3 is CASSLESGGLWEQFF. CDR3 DNA sequence: TGTGCCAGCAGCTTAGAGTCCGGAGGGCTTTGGGAGCAGTTCTTC.

The chain employs TRBV4-2 and TRBJ2-1; no reliable D call. V was clipped by 1 base and J by 8 bases, with 15 bases between them. Germline loops: CDR1 LGHNA, CDR2 YNFKEQ. This CDR3 has 15 amino acids. The CDR3 DNA reads TGTGCCAGCAGCCAAGTAACTTTTCCTATCCATGAGCAGTTCTTC. Amino acids: CASSQVTFPIHEQFF.